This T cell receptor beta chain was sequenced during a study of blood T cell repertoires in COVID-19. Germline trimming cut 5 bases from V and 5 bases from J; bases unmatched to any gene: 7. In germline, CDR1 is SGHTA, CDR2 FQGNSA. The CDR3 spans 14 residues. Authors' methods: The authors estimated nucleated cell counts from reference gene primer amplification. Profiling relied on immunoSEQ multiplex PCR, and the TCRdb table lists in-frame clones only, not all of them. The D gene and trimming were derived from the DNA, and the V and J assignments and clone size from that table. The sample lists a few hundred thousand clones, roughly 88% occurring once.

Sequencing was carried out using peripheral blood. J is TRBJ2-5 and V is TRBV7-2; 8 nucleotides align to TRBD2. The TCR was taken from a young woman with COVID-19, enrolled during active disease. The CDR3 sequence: CASSPGTSMETQYF. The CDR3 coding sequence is TGTGCCAGCAGCCCCGGGACTAGTATGGAGACCCAGTACTTC.